This TCR beta chain was identified in a study of cytomegalovirus exposure and HLA in healthy donors. Method: immunoSEQ multiplex PCR; TCRdb's copy keeps in-frame clones and lacks some. The sample contains over 200,000 clones, around 87% of which appear only once. The germline CDR1 and CDR2 sequences are MNHEY and SMNVEV (reference sequence). This CDR3 is 20 amino acids long. V dropped 3 bases and J dropped 2; count of bases not matched to a gene: 16. The sequencing sample was made of PBMCs. The V and J genes are TRBV27 and TRBJ2-5; 12 nucleotides line up with TRBD2. This clonotype was obtained from a woman younger than 35 in good health and CMV-seropositive. The CDR3 sequence is CASSFPSTRTSGIPQETQYF. The CDR3 bases are TGTGCCAGCAGTTTCCCCTCCACCAGGACTAGCGGGATCCCGCAAGAGACCCAGTACTTC.